This entry lists 25 T cell receptor beta chains sequenced from one sample in a study of OX40 agonist ivuxolimab in advanced cancers. The assay was immunoSEQ multiplex PCR, and TCRdb's table has in-frame clones only and misses some. The sample consists of roughly 68,000 clones, 75% to 85% of them appearing once. The sequences come from CD4+ or CD8+ T cells sorted from blood, collected in a trial of the OX40 agonist ivuxolimab. The receptor set was obtained from an adult with an advanced solid tumor such as melanoma, head and neck, liver or kidney cancer.

The chain employs TRBV29-1 and TRBJ1-6; no definite D call. Germline V gene data show CDR1 as SQVTM and CDR2 as ANQGSEA. The CDR3 has 15 residues. V was clipped by 4 bases and J by 9 bases, with 19 bases between them. The CDR3 sequence is CSVAFTTGIGSPLHF. Written as DNA, the CDR3 is TGCAGCGTTGCGTTCACGACTGGCATCGGTTCACCCCTCCACTTT. The whole variable domain, filled in from reference TRBV29-1 and TRBJ1-6, reads SAVISQKPSRDICQRGTSLTIQCQVDSQVTMMFWYRQQPGQSLTLIATANQGSEATYESGFVIDKFPISRPNLTFSTLTVSNMSPEDSSIYLCSVAFTTGIGSPLHFGNGTRLTVT.

The V and J genes are TRBV28 and TRBJ1-6; D unclear. The germline CDR1 and CDR2 sequences are MDHEN and SYDVKM. The CDR3 runs to 13 residues. Trimming took 3 bases from V and 10 from J, leaving 10 bases between them. The CDR3 sequence: CASSFGDWSPLHF. The CDR3 DNA reads TGTGCCAGCAGTTTCGGAGATTGGTCACCCCTCCACTTT.

The CDR3 bases are TGTGCCAGCAGATCAGGGACATTCACGAGGGAGCCCCAGCATTTT. Amino acids: CASRSGTFTREPQHF. This rearrangement joins TRBV2 to TRBJ1-5; tentative D call: TRBD1 (6 bases). CDR3 length: 15 residues. Trimming took off 6 bases at V and 8 bases at J, with 20 bases between the two ends. Per the germline V gene, CDR1 is SNHLY and CDR2 is FYNNEI.

The rearrangement joins TRBV11-2 to TRBJ2-5; 8 positions agree with TRBD2. Trimming cost V 4 bases and J 13 bases; bases outside gene matches: 8. The CDR3 length is 12 residues. Germline loops: CDR1 SGHAT, CDR2 FQNNGV. CDR3 protein: CASSSGGVGRYF. In DNA form, the CDR3 reads TGTGCCAGCAGCTCGGGGGGGGTAGGGAGGTACTTC.

This clone was recorded once. The chain joins TRBV30 to TRBJ2-7, with TRBD1 as a possible D gene (5 bases). There are 11 residues in the CDR3. Trimming removed 3 bases from V and 3 bases from J, with 6 bases in between. CDR1 is GTSNPN and CDR2 is SVGIG in the germline V gene (reference sequence). CDR3: CAWRTDYEQYF. CDR3 DNA: TGTGCCTGGAGGACAGACTACGAGCAGTACTTC.

This clone was observed a handful of times. The V gene is TRBV7-8, the J gene TRBJ1-1, with a possible D match to TRBD1 (5 bases). V was pared by 5 bases and J by 8 bases, with 18 bases between. The CDR3 runs 14 residues. Germline CDR1 SGHVS, CDR2 FQNEAQ. The CDR3 region has the DNA TGTGCCAGCAGCCTAAGCTTGGGGCTTGTCGAAGCTTTCTTT. Translating gives CASSLSLGLVEAFF.

The chain recombines TRBV6-1 with TRBJ1-3; D unresolved. The ends were cut back, 11 bases at V and 0 bases at J, with 14 bases in the middle. CDR3 length equals 14 residues. Germline CDR1 MNHNS, CDR2 SASEGT. The CDR3 nucleotides are TGTGCCTGTCGATTCGGGATCTCTGGAAACACCATATATTTT. As protein: CACRFGISGNTIYF.

The chain employs TRBV11-2 and TRBJ2-7; 7 bases align to TRBD1. In germline, CDR1 is SGHAT, CDR2 FQNNGV. V dropped 1 base and J dropped 3; count of bases not matched to a gene: 9. The CDR3 has 16 residues. CDR3: CASSLVRDSPFYEQYF. The CDR3 DNA is TGTGCCAGCAGCTTAGTCCGGGACAGCCCGTTCTACGAGCAGTACTTC. Variable domain in full (rest from reference TRBV11-2 and TRBJ2-7): EAGVAQSPRYKIIEKRQSVAFWCNPISGHATLYWYQQILGQGPKLLIQFQNNGVVDDSQLPKDRFSAERLKGVDSTLKIQPAKLEDSAVYLCASSLVRDSPFYEQYFGPGTRLTVT.

The rearrangement joins TRBV28 to TRBJ2-1; 9 bases align to TRBD1. The CDR3 is 19 residues long. CDR1 is MDHEN, CDR2 SYDVKM, per germline. J gave up 8 bases and V 2 bases, and 19 bases lay outside the gene matches. The CDR3 reads CASSLRLLLTGTGRDEQFF. In nucleotides, the CDR3 is TGTGCCAGCAGTTTAAGATTACTATTAACCGGGACAGGGAGGGATGAGCAGTTCTTC. Together with reference TRBV28 and TRBJ2-1, the CDR3 gives the full variable domain: DVKVTQSSRYLVKRTGEKVFLECVQDMDHENMFWYRQDPGLGLRLIYFSYDVKMKEKGDIPEGYSVSREKKERFSLILESASTNQTSMYLCASSLRLLLTGTGRDEQFFGPGTRLTVL.

This chain connects TRBV19 to TRBJ1-5; D not resolved. CDR3 length equals 15 residues. CDR1 is LNHDA and CDR2 is SQIVND in the germline V gene (reference sequence). V was trimmed by 7 bases and J by 2 bases, leaving 15 bases between them. CDR3 sequence: CASTLTPEGNQPQHF. The DNA for the CDR3 is TGTGCCAGTACCCTAACTCCTGAGGGCAATCAGCCCCAGCATTTT.

Only a few counts were recorded for this clone. The rearrangement joins TRBV7-8 to TRBJ1-4, with D maybe TRBD1 (6 bases). The CDR3 is 14 amino acids. Germline V gives CDR1 SGHVS, CDR2 FQNEAQ. Trimming pared 4 bases from V and 4 bases from J, leaving 10 bases between. In nucleotides, the CDR3 is TGTGCCAGCAGCTCGGGGGCGGTTAATGAAAAACTGTTTTTT. This codes for CASSSGAVNEKLFF. Variable domain in full (rest from reference TRBV7-8 and TRBJ1-4): GAGVSQSPRYKVAKRGQDVALRCDPISGHVSLFWYQQALGQGPEFLTYFQNEAQLDKSGLPSDRFFAERPEGSVSTLKIQRTQQEDSAVYLCASSSGAVNEKLFFGSGTQLSVL.

The CDR3: CASSLGGAANEKLFF. The CDR3, as DNA: TGTGCCAGCAGCTTAGGGGGGGCGGCTAATGAAAAACTGTTTTTT. This rearrangement joins TRBV7-6 to TRBJ1-4; a weak D match, TRBD1 (6 bases). The CDR3 is 15 residues long. The V gene's germline CDR1 is SGHVS and CDR2 FNYEAQ. Trimming left V 1 base short and J 3 bases short, with 9 bases between.

About this clone: Germline and junction disagree at one end, which may indicate a read error. V usage is TRBV29-1 and J usage is TRBJ1-2; 8 bases are a match to TRBD1. The CDR3 length is 13 residues. Germline CDR1 is SQVTM and CDR2 is ANQGSEA. The CDR3 loop reads CSVGVRGRMATIF. The DNA for the CDR3 is TGCAGCGTTGGGGTCAGGGGGCGTATGGCTACAATCTTC.

The chain has TRBV30 and TRBJ1-1; 7 bases line up with TRBD1. The CDR3 consists of 12 residues. Losses at the gene ends were 3 bases for V and 4 bases for J; bases not matched to a gene: 2. Germline-derived CDR1 and CDR2 are GTSNPN and SVGIG (reference sequence). CDR3 amino acids: CAWSRTGTEAFF. DNA for the CDR3: TGTGCCTGGAGCAGGACAGGCACTGAAGCTTTCTTT.

J is TRBJ2-1 and V is TRBV19, with 8 bases lining up with TRBD2. After removal of 5 bases from V and 10 bases from J, the junction contained 10 bases not matched to a gene. Germline V gene sequence: CDR1 LNHDA, CDR2 SQIVND (reference sequence). This CDR3 region has 14 residues. Written as DNA, the CDR3 is TGTGCCAGTAGTTCAGGGACTAGTCTCTTCGAGCAGTTCTTC. Its translation is CASSSGTSLFEQFF.

This clone was counted only a few times. The chain carries TRBV6-5 and TRBJ1-2; D is undetermined. The CDR3 has 14 amino acids. Germline CDR1 and CDR2: MNHEY and SVGAGI. V was shortened by 2 bases and J by 2 bases, with 9 bases between the two germline ends. The CDR3 protein is CASSYGGRNYGYTF. The CDR3 DNA reads TGTGCCAGCAGTTACGGTGGCAGGAACTATGGCTACACCTTC.

The chain carries TRBV30 and TRBJ1-2; D perhaps matches TRBD1 (6 bases). The V and J ends lost 3 bases and 4 bases respectively, with 18 bases between them. The CDR3 length is 15 residues. The V gene's germline CDR1 is GTSNPN and CDR2 SVGIG (reference sequence). The CDR3 bases are TGTGCCTGGAGGGTTCGGGGGCGAATCTCCTATGGCTACACCTTC. Translation: CAWRVRGRISYGYTF.

The genes are TRBV4-1 and TRBJ2-5; maybe TRBD2 (6 bases). The CDR3 consists of 18 residues. Between the trimmed V and J ends, which lost 0 bases and 1 base, there was a span of 18 bases. Germline CDR1 and CDR2: MGHRA and YSYEKL. Written as DNA, the CDR3 is TGCGCCAGCAGCCAAGATAAAGGCGCGGGGCTATTCCAAGAGACCCAGTACTTC. It is translated as CASSQDKGAGLFQETQYF.

V usage is TRBV27 and J usage is TRBJ2-3; no definite D call. V lost 4 bases and J 6 bases, leaving 11 bases between the germline ends. CDR1 and CDR2 (germline): MNHEY, SMNVEV (reference sequence). The CDR3 covers 13 residues. This CDR3 reads CASSWKAVDTQYF. In nucleotides, the CDR3 is TGTGCCAGCAGTTGGAAGGCCGTCGATACGCAGTATTTT.

The V gene is TRBV4-2, the J gene TRBJ2-3; tentatively, D is TRBD2 (6 bases). Trimming took off 4 bases at V and 4 bases at J, with 18 bases between the two ends. In germline, CDR1 is LGHNA, CDR2 YNFKEQ. This CDR3 spans 16 amino acids. The CDR3 coding sequence is TGTGCCAGCAGCCCCCAAGGAGGGGTGCGGGCAGATACGCAGTATTTT. Encoded protein: CASSPQGGVRADTQYF.

The rearrangement links TRBV2 to TRBJ2-5; possible D gene TRBD2, 5 bases. The germline V gene has CDR1 SNHLY and CDR2 FYNNEI. Between the trimmed V and J ends, which lost 7 bases and 1 base, there was a span of 13 bases. The CDR3 runs 14 residues. This CDR3 is CASTVRGIQETQYF. In nucleotides, the CDR3 is TGTGCCAGCACGGTCCGGGGAATCCAAGAGACCCAGTACTTC.

The genes are TRBV6-6 and TRBJ1-1; no definite D call. CDR1 MNHNY and CDR2 SVGAGI come from the germline V gene (reference sequence). Trimming took off 6 bases at V and 3 bases at J, with 11 bases between the two ends. The CDR3 loop spans 13 amino acids. The CDR3 DNA reads as TGTGCCAGCAGAGATACAGTAGACACTGAAGCTTTCTTT. It encodes CASRDTVDTEAFF.

This rearrangement joins TRBV23-1 to TRBJ1-5; 7 nucleotides align to TRBD1. TRBV23-1 is annotated as an ORF whose role is uncertain. J was trimmed by 5 bases and V by 3 bases; bases with no gene match: 13. The CDR3 covers 17 residues. The CDR3 sequence: CASSHPRQGERYQPQHF. The DNA of the CDR3 is TGCGCCAGCAGTCACCCGCGGCAGGGGGAACGGTATCAGCCCCAGCATTTT.

The chain combines TRBV10-3 with TRBJ1-5, with D unresolved. CDR3 length equals 18 residues. The V gene's germline CDR1 is ENHRY and CDR2 SYGVKD. V lost 3 bases and J lost 1, with 19 bases in between. The CDR3 region is CAISDGMLRTASNQPQHF. The DNA for the CDR3 is TGTGCCATCAGTGATGGCATGTTGCGAACAGCAAGCAATCAGCCCCAGCATTTT.

This clone was recorded a few times. CDR3 region: CASSLIGGANNQPQHF. In DNA form, the CDR3 reads TGTGCCAGCAGCTTAATCGGGGGGGCCAATAATCAGCCCCAGCATTTT. The chain employs TRBV5-5 and TRBJ1-5, with D possibly matching TRBD1 (6 bases). V dropped 2 bases and J dropped 4 bases, with 16 bases sitting between them. Germline CDR1 SGHKS, CDR2 YYEKEE (reference sequence). This CDR3 contains 16 residues.